This passage covers 17 T cell receptor beta chains from one sample sequenced in a study of blood T cells in healthy people across ages. A second PCR, run for 7 to 11 cycles, used a sample-barcoded 5' primer plus a J-beta primer mix. TCRdb reprocessed the 5' RACE reads via MiXCR and lists one record per CDR3 protein. In the table there are about 400,000 distinct CDR3 sequences, roughly half of which are singletons. Source material: blood. Source of these receptors: a man aged 55 to 70 in good health.

This clonotype was recorded a few times. The chain employs TRBV3-1 and TRBJ2-7; tentative D call: TRBD1 (6 bases). CDR3 length: 14 residues. From germline, CDR1 is LGHDT and CDR2 YNNKEL (reference sequence). V lost 4 bases, J lost 8 bases, and 18 bases lay in between. The CDR3 loop is CASSPYWTVTKQYF. The CDR3 DNA is TGTGCCAGCAGCCCCTACTGGACAGTTACGAAGCAGTACTTC.

The chain recombines TRBV5-1 with TRBJ2-7, with 14 bases lining up with TRBD2. Looked up from germline, CDR1 is SGHRS and CDR2 is YFSETQ. V shed 2 bases and J 3 bases; nucleotides not matched to a gene: 7. The CDR3 spans 17 residues. CDR3 nucleotides: TGCGCCAGCAGCTTCGGACTAGCGGGGGGCGTGGTCTACGAGCAGTACTTC. Translating it yields CASSFGLAGGVVYEQYF. The variable domain in full, with the rest retrieved from reference TRBV5-1 and TRBJ2-7, is KAGVTQTPRYLIKTRGQQVTLSCSPISGHRSVSWYQQTPGQGLQFLFEYFSETQRNKGNFPGRFSGRQFSNSRSEMNVSTLELGDSALYLCASSFGLAGGVVYEQYFGPGTRLTVT.

This clonotype was picked up a small number of times. V and J are TRBV28 and TRBJ2-7, with 9 bases aligning to TRBD2. The J call could be wrong; TRBJ2-5 is a better fit for the DNA end. The CDR3 has 15 amino acids. Per germline, CDR1 MDHEN and CDR2 SYDVKM. The CDR3 region is CASSKETSGEETQYF. The CDR3 region has the DNA TGTGCCAGTAGTAAGGAGACTAGCGGAGAAGAGACCCAGTACTTC.

The V and J genes are TRBV5-1 and TRBJ2-6, with D unclear. In germline, CDR1 is SGHRS, CDR2 YFSETQ. The CDR3 covers 15 residues. V dropped 5 bases and J dropped 2 bases, with 11 bases sitting between them. Written as DNA, the CDR3 is TGCGCCAGCAGGTCCCGGGCAGCTGGGGCCAACGTCCTGACTTTC. It specifies CASRSRAAGANVLTF.

This clonotype was counted at least ten times. This rearrangement joins TRBV7-3 to TRBJ2-5; 8 bases line up with TRBD2. CDR1 SGHTA and CDR2 FQGTGA come from the germline V gene. V lost 5 bases, J lost 1 base, and 3 bases stayed unmatched. The CDR3 has 14 amino acids. CDR3 nucleotides: TGTGCCAGCAGCCGCAGCGGGGGCCAAGAGACCCAGTACTTC. This translates into CASSRSGGQETQYF. Full variable domain (outside the CDR3, taken from reference TRBV7-3 and TRBJ2-5): GAGVSQTPSNKVTEKGKYVELRCDPISGHTALYWYRQSLGQGPEFLIYFQGTGAADDSGLPNDRFFAVRPEGSVSTLKIQRTERGDSAVYLCASSRSGGQETQYFGPGTRLLVL.

The chain joins TRBV7-2 to TRBJ2-1, with D perhaps TRBD2 (5 bases). V lost 5 bases, J lost 12 bases, and 14 bases lay in between. CDR1 and CDR2 from the germline V gene are SGHTA and FQGNSA. The CDR3 is 12 residues long. CDR3 in amino acids: CASSAQLVGQFF. For the CDR3, the DNA is TGTGCCAGCAGCGCCCAACTAGTCGGGCAGTTCTTC.

This chain uses TRBV6-2 or TRBV6-3 with TRBJ2-3; 9 bases align to TRBD2. The germline V gene encodes CDR1 MNHEY and CDR2 SVGEGT. The CDR3 loop spans 18 amino acids. V shed 0 bases, J shed 0 bases, and the junction held 7 bases outside the gene matches. In nucleotides, the CDR3 is TGTGCCAGCAGTTACTCTTGGGCCCTAGCGGGGAGCACAGATACGCAGTATTTT. It yields the protein CASSYSWALAGSTDTQYF.

The genes are TRBV28 and TRBJ2-5; 9 bases align to TRBD1. Germline CDR1 reads MDHEN; CDR2 reads SYDVKM. V shed 6 bases and J 4 bases; nucleotides not matched to a gene: 9. The CDR3 is made up of 15 amino acids. The CDR3 protein is CASSQPGQGTETQYF. The DNA of the CDR3 is TGTGCCAGCAGCCAACCGGGACAGGGCACAGAGACCCAGTACTTC.

About this clonotype itself: A much bigger clone sits one base away, suggesting this may be a read error. This sequence joins TRBV20-1 and TRBJ2-1; D uncertain. CDR1 and CDR2 from the germline V gene are DFQATT and SNEGSKA (reference sequence). The CDR3 is 12 residues long. The DNA of the CDR3 is TGCAGTGCTACCGATACCTACAATGGGCAGTTCTTC. Its translation: CSATDTYNGQFF.

Points on this clonotype: This may be a read error, as it is one base from a much larger clone. The chain couples TRBV7-2 to TRBJ2-7, with 12 bases identical to TRBD1. The germline V gene encodes CDR1 SGHTA and CDR2 FQGNSA. J was trimmed by 7 bases and V by 5 bases; bases with no gene match: 9. There are 15 residues in the CDR3. DNA for the CDR3: TGTGCCAGCAGCCGCGGGACAGGGGGCTACAGTGAGCAGTACTTC. Protein product: CASSRGTGGYSEQYF.

The chain links TRBV18 to TRBJ1-2; D ambiguous. The length of the CDR3 is 14 residues. Germline V CDR1 and CDR2: KGHSH, LQKENI. With 2 bases removed from V and 8 bases from J, the gap between germline ends came to 15 bases. DNA of the CDR3: TGTGCCAGCTCACCAGTTCTCGGGTTGCAAGGCTACACCTTC. Translating it yields CASSPVLGLQGYTF.

The chain employs TRBV6-1 and TRBJ2-1, with no clear D. The CDR3 length is 14 residues. CDR1 and CDR2 (germline): MNHNS, SASEGT. The V end lost 7 bases, the J end lost 6 bases, and 16 bases lay between the germline ends. The CDR3 reads CASKSAFRANEQFF. Here the CDR3 DNA reads TGTGCCAGCAAAAGTGCCTTCCGGGCCAATGAGCAGTTCTTC.

In its sample, this clonotype was seen a few times. The chain employs TRBV27 and TRBJ2-4; D is undetermined. The J call is uncertain, as TRBJ2-7 better fits the DNA end. CDR1 MNHEY and CDR2 SMNVEV come from the germline V gene (reference sequence). The CDR3 length is 12 residues. The CDR3 region is CASRTGRYEQYF. CDR3 nucleotides: TGTGCCAGCAGAACTGGACGATACGAGCAGTACTTC.

This clonotype showed up just a few times. CDR3 amino acids: CASSQLAGRFETQYF. The CDR3 DNA follows: TGTGCCAGCAGCCAACTAGCGGGAAGATTTGAGACCCAGTACTTC. The rearrangement joins TRBV12-3 or TRBV12-4 to TRBJ2-5, with 10 bases aligning to TRBD2. The CDR3 covers 15 residues. After removal of 6 bases from V and 5 bases from J, the junction contained 9 bases not matched to a gene.

The sample holds a few counts of this clonotype. The junction shows a germline mismatch at one end, possibly a read error. The chain carries TRBV7-7 and TRBJ2-5; 7 bases align to TRBD2. The CDR3 sequence is 15 residues long. The V gene's germline CDR1 is SSHAT and CDR2 FNYEAQ (reference sequence). CDR3 DNA sequence: TGTGCTAGCAGCTCCGCAGCGGGGCCCAAGGAGACCCAGTACTTC. Amino acid sequence: CASSSAAGPKETQYF. The full variable domain, rest sourced from reference TRBV7-7 and TRBJ2-5, is GAGVSQSPRYKVTKRGQDVTLRCDPISSHATLYWYQQALGQGPEFLTYFNYEAQPDKSGLPSDRFSAERPEGSISTLTIQRTEQRDSAMYRCASSSAAGPKETQYFGPGTRLLVL.

The chain has TRBV20-1 and TRBJ2-1; 8 bases line up with TRBD1. V was clipped by 3 bases and J by 5 bases; unmatched bases: 6. This CDR3 region has 14 residues. Germline V gives CDR1 DFQATT, CDR2 SNEGSKA (reference sequence). The CDR3, as DNA: TGCAGTGCTAGGCGAGACAGGGGCCACAATGAGCAGTTCTTC. Translated, it gives CSARRDRGHNEQFF.

This clonotype was seen repeatedly, ten times or more. The chain is built from TRBV30 and TRBJ2-6; D not certain. The CDR3 length is 13 residues. Germline-derived CDR1 and CDR2 are GTSNPN and SVGIG (reference sequence). V was shortened by 0 bases and J by 3 bases, with 3 bases between the two germline ends. CDR3 loop: CAWSVGGANVLTF. CDR3 in DNA: TGTGCCTGGAGTGTAGGTGGGGCCAACGTCCTGACTTTC.